Listed here is a single T cell receptor beta chain. The antigen is unknown. Method: immunoSEQ multiplex PCR; TCRdb's copy keeps in-frame clones and lacks some. In the table there are over 45,000 clones, under 90% of which are singletons. These data come from a study of a mutant IDH1 vaccine in newly diagnosed glioma. Background on the study: Patients received eight vaccinations in weeks 1, 3, 5, 7, 11, 15, 19, 23. The earlier regimen, radiotherapy, temozolomide, or both, was most often both.

Time point meaning: week 5, during vaccination. The investigators gave 300 ug of mutant IDH1 20-mer peptide in each vaccine dose, together with topical imiquimod. V lost 5 bases, J lost 9 bases, and 14 bases lay in between. Germline CDR1 reads SGHVS; CDR2 reads FQNEAQ. This CDR3 region has 12 residues. The sample was PBMCs, taken from a glioma patient whose treatment included an IDH1 peptide vaccine. The rearrangement joins TRBV7-8 to TRBJ2-7; maybe TRBD2 (6 bases). The sequence was collected from a woman aged 45-65 years with glioma. CDR3 sequence (DNA): TGTGCCAGCAGCGGGGGGACCTCGGGGCAGTACTTC. It encodes CASSGGTSGQYF. The whole variable domain, remainder taken from reference TRBV7-8 and TRBJ2-7, is GAGVSQSPRYKVAKRGQDVALRCDPISGHVSLFWYQQALGQGPEFLTYFQNEAQLDKSGLPSDRFFAERPEGSVSTLKIQRTQQEDSAVYLCASSGGTSGQYFGPGTRLTVT.